The TCR beta chain under discussion was sequenced for a study of T cells in Graves' hyperthyroidism and ophthalmopathy. The junction had 7 bases not matched to a gene; V was cut back by 3 bases and J by 4 bases. CDR1 and CDR2 (germline): MNHNS, SASEGT. CDR3 length: 16 amino acids. TCR beta CDR3 sequences were amplified from RNA transcripts. HTBI primers drove first-round RT-PCR of the TCR CDR3. TCRdb called the multiplex PCR reads again in MiXCR, with one record for every CDR3 protein. The data contain 450,000 to 600,000 distinct CDR3 sequences, 15% to 20% of them singletons. This clonotype has more than one count but fewer than ten. Its antigen remains unknown. Ophthalmopathy in the patients scored at least 3 on Clinical Activity Score and at least 4 on NOSPECS grade, lasting under 3 months. Study findings and constraints: It was a median around 6 months before onset that the model predicted ophthalmopathy.

What was sequenced was blood. This receptor was identified in a man aged 35 to 55 with Graves' ophthalmopathy. The chain uses TRBV6-1 and TRBJ2-1; 9 nucleotides agree with TRBD2. In DNA form, the CDR3 reads TGTGCCAGCAGTGATAGCGGGGGCAATGCTTACAATGAGCAGTTCTTC. Amino acids: CASSDSGGNAYNEQFF.